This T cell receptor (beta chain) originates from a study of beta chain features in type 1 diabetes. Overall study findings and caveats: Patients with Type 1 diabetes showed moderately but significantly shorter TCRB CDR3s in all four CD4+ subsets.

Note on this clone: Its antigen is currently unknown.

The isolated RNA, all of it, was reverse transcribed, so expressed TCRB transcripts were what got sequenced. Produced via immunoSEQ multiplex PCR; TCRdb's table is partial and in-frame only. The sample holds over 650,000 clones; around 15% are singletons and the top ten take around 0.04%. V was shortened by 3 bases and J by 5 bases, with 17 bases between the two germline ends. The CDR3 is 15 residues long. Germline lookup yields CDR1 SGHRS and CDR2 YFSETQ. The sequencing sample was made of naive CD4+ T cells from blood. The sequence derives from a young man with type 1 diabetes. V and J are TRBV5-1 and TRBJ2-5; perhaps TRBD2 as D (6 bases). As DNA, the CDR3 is TGCGCCAGCAGCTCGCCGCCTGGTGGGAGGGAGACCCAGTACTTC. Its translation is CASSSPPGGRETQYF. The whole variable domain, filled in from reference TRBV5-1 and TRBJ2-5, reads KAGVTQTPRYLIKTRGQQVTLSCSPISGHRSVSWYQQTPGQGLQFLFEYFSETQRNKGNFPGRFSGRQFSNSRSEMNVSTLELGDSALYLCASSSPPGGRETQYFGPGTRLLVL.